One and the same sample provided the 21 T cell receptor beta chains below, sequenced in a study of vaccination and CD4 T cells after COVID-19. Treatment of the sample: approximately 10-day PBMC culture with coronavirus spike peptide pools or control peptides (ViraFEST assay). Antigen specificity for these receptors is unknown. With the Oncomine TCR Beta short-read assay, DNA from cultured CD4+ T cells was sequenced. TCRdb called the PCR reads again in MiXCR, with one record for every CDR3 protein. The sample lists almost 20,000 distinct CDR3 sequences; approximately 45% were seen once. The material was CD4+ T cells from blood, cultured in vitro, obtained before SARS-CoV-2 vaccination. The receptors shown here come from a human donor who had recovered from COVID-19.

The gene calls are TRBV7-2 and TRBJ1-2; D gene ambiguous. V was shortened by 6 bases and J by 6 bases, with 17 bases between the two germline ends. CDR1 SGHTA and CDR2 FQGNSA come from the germline V gene. The CDR3 length is 14 residues. CDR3 amino acids: CASRPGSRQHGYTF. Here the CDR3 DNA reads TGTGCCAGCAGACCGGGGTCAAGGCAGCATGGCTACACCTTC.

This clonotype appeared a few times. The chain employs TRBV6-1 and TRBJ1-6; TRBD1 aligns across 7 bases. Germline-derived CDR1 and CDR2 are MNHNS and SASEGT. The CDR3 spans 15 residues. V shed 6 bases, J shed 8 bases, and the junction held 10 bases outside the gene matches. The CDR3 DNA follows: TGTGCCAGCAGGCACAGGGGCGAAGGAGATTCACCCCTCCACTTT. Its protein product is CASRHRGEGDSPLHF.

This clonotype was detected a few times. This chain links TRBV7-2 with TRBJ2-5, with 7 bases lining up with TRBD2. From germline, CDR1 is SGHTA and CDR2 FQGNSA. V dropped 2 bases and J dropped 1; count of bases not matched to a gene: 1. The CDR3 length is 14 residues. Here the CDR3 reads CASSLLAVQETQYF. The CDR3 DNA sequence: TGTGCCAGCAGCTTACTAGCGGTCCAAGAGACCCAGTACTTC.

Only a few counts were recorded for this clonotype. The chain has TRBV7-2 and TRBJ1-2, with no clear D. The CDR3 totals 13 residues. Germline values: CDR1 SGHTA, CDR2 FQGNSA. The V and J ends lost 2 bases and 6 bases respectively, with 10 bases between them. The CDR3 protein is CASSLRASDGYTF. The CDR3 DNA reads as TGTGCCAGCAGCTTACGGGCGAGTGATGGCTACACCTTC.

This clonotype was observed a handful of times. The chain carries TRBV20-1 and TRBJ2-3; 10 bases agree with TRBD1. Per the germline V gene, CDR1 is DFQATT and CDR2 is SNEGSKA (reference sequence). V shed 5 bases and J 4 bases; nucleotides not matched to a gene: 6. This CDR3 contains 14 residues. CDR3 sequence reads: CSASRTGGADTQYF. The CDR3 DNA is TGCAGTGCTTCTCGGACAGGGGGGGCAGATACGCAGTATTTT.

This chain joins TRBV20-1 and TRBJ1-1; D call uncertain. The CDR3 covers 13 residues. V lost 6 bases and J lost 1, with 12 bases in between. The germline V gene has CDR1 DFQATT and CDR2 SNEGSKA (reference sequence). The CDR3 sequence is CSAVEDPNTEAFF. CDR3 nucleotides: TGCAGTGCAGTAGAGGACCCGAACACTGAAGCTTTCTTT.

The chain links TRBV20-1 to TRBJ1-5; D not resolved. Per the germline V gene, CDR1 is DFQATT and CDR2 is SNEGSKA (reference sequence). The CDR3 is made up of 12 amino acids. The V gene lost 3 bases and the J gene lost 9 bases, with 12 bases spanning the gap. The CDR3 reads CSARGLDRPQHF. As DNA, the CDR3 is TGCAGTGCTAGGGGGTTGGATCGGCCCCAGCATTTT.

This clonotype was observed a handful of times. This rearrangement joins TRBV20-1 to TRBJ1-2; the D is unclear. Germline V gene lookup returns CDR1 DFQATT and CDR2 SNEGSKA (reference sequence). The germline V and J ends were trimmed by 0 bases and 8 bases, with 16 bases remaining between them. The length of the CDR3 is 14 residues. Here the CDR3 reads CSARDLGQAEGYTF. CDR3 DNA: TGCAGTGCTAGAGATCTGGGTCAAGCTGAAGGCTACACCTTC.

The chain uses TRBV6-5 and TRBJ2-1; D is perhaps TRBD1 or TRBD2 (6 bases each). The CDR3 loop spans 16 amino acids. V lost 0 bases and J lost 2, with 11 bases in between. CDR1 is MNHEY, CDR2 SVGAGI, per germline. The CDR3 here is CASSYSNRGPYNEQFF. In DNA form, the CDR3 reads TGTGCCAGCAGTTACTCGAACCGGGGGCCCTACAATGAGCAGTTCTTC.

V is TRBV7-3 and J is TRBJ2-7, with TRBD2 matching over 7 bases. The junction had 1 base not matched to a gene; V was cut back by 2 bases and J by 3 bases. Germline CDR1 SGHTA, CDR2 FQGTGA. The CDR3 is 13 amino acids. The CDR3 region is CASSLGGGYEQYF. CDR3 bases: TGTGCCAGCAGCTTAGGGGGGGGCTACGAGCAGTACTTC.

This clonotype appeared a few times. The V and J genes are TRBV10-3 and TRBJ2-3; no definite D call. V dropped 5 bases and J dropped 4 bases, with 7 bases sitting between them. Germline assignment: CDR1 ENHRY and CDR2 SYGVKD. CDR3 length: 12 residues. The CDR3 DNA reads TGTGCCATCAGTTCGCATCCAGATACGCAGTATTTT. It specifies CAISSHPDTQYF.

This clonotype has a single count. This chain joins TRBV20-1 and TRBJ2-2; D remains ambiguous. Trimming left V 2 bases short and J 3 bases short, with 7 bases between. Germline V gene data show CDR1 as DFQATT and CDR2 as SNEGSKA (reference sequence). CDR3 length equals 13 residues. The chain's CDR3 is CSARLVYTGELFF. In DNA, the CDR3 is TGCAGTGCTAGACTAGTGTACACCGGGGAGCTGTTTTTT.

The gene calls are TRBV20-1 and TRBJ2-2, with a weak D call TRBD2 (6 bases). V lost 0 bases, J lost 6 bases, and 14 bases lay in between. This CDR3 contains 15 residues. From germline, CDR1 is DFQATT and CDR2 SNEGSKA (reference sequence). CDR3 bases: TGCAGTGCTAGAGACGGACTATCGGTAGCCGGGGAGCTGTTTTTT. Translating gives CSARDGLSVAGELFF.

V is TRBV27 and J is TRBJ2-1; D is ambiguous. Deletions cut 5 bases from V and 6 bases from J, with 17 bases between. The germline V gene encodes CDR1 MNHEY and CDR2 SMNVEV (reference sequence). The CDR3 spans 15 residues. The CDR3 reads CASSAGFQVFNEQFF. The CDR3 nucleotides read TGTGCCAGCAGTGCCGGTTTTCAGGTGTTCAATGAGCAGTTCTTC.

V is TRBV20-1 and J is TRBJ1-5; D remains unclear. Looked up from germline, CDR1 is DFQATT and CDR2 is SNEGSKA (reference sequence). Trimming stripped 5 bases from V and 3 bases from J, with 8 bases between. CDR3 length: 12 amino acids. CDR3 sequence: CSASTLNQPQHF. In DNA form, the CDR3 reads TGCAGTGCTTCGACCCTCAATCAGCCCCAGCATTTT.

This clonotype occurred a few times. V gene TRBV10-2 combines with J gene TRBJ2-7; D may be TRBD2 (5 bases). The germline CDR1 and CDR2 sequences are WSHSY and SAAADI. The CDR3 has 12 amino acids. Trimming cost V 4 bases and J 3 bases, with 7 bases left between them. CDR3 sequence reads: CASSGRGYEQYF. In DNA form, the CDR3 reads TGCGCCAGCAGTGGACGGGGCTACGAGCAGTACTTC.

The chain has TRBV6-1 and TRBJ2-4; D is unresolved. The CDR3 spans 14 residues. CDR1 and CDR2 (germline): MNHNS, SASEGT. Trimming removed 1 base at V and 1 base at J, with 5 bases between. CDR3 protein: CASSEGVAKNIQYF. The CDR3 DNA reads as TGTGCCAGCAGTGAAGGGGTGGCCAAAAACATTCAGTACTTC.

A few counts support this clonotype. This chain links TRBV5-4 with TRBJ1-6, with D maybe TRBD1 (5 bases). CDR3 length: 16 residues. Germline lookup yields CDR1 SGHNT and CDR2 YYREEE (reference sequence). Trimming removed 3 bases at V and 11 bases at J, with 21 bases between. CDR3 DNA sequence: TGTGCCAGCAGCTGGGGGGGAGGTGGAGATTCGGCACCCCTCCACTTT. Encoded protein: CASSWGGGGDSAPLHF.

The rearrangement links TRBV7-6 to TRBJ2-2; D might be TRBD1 (5 bases). With 3 bases removed from V and 4 bases from J, the gap between germline ends came to 15 bases. CDR1 and CDR2 from the germline V gene are SGHVS and FNYEAQ. This CDR3 is 16 amino acids long. This CDR3 reads CASSLVGQAITGELFF. The CDR3 DNA is TGTGCCAGCAGCTTGGTGGGGCAGGCCATCACCGGGGAGCTGTTTTTT.

This chain joins TRBV19 and TRBJ2-2; D remains unclear. Germline V gene sequence: CDR1 LNHDA, CDR2 SQIVND (reference sequence). Trimming left V 7 bases short and J 5 bases short, with 8 bases between. This CDR3 region has 12 residues. The CDR3 is CASTVGTGELFF. The CDR3 region has the DNA TGTGCCAGTACAGTAGGGACCGGGGAGCTGTTTTTT. The variable domain in full, completed from reference TRBV19 and TRBJ2-2, reads DGGITQSPKYLFRKEGQNVTLSCEQNLNHDAMYWYRQDPGQGLRLIYYSQIVNDFQKGDIAEGYSVSREKKESFPLTVTSAQKNPTAFYLCASTVGTGELFFGEGSRLTVL.

The CDR3 spells CASSYSLTSGGPSTDTQYF. CDR3 DNA sequence: TGTGCCAGCAGTTACTCTTTGACTAGCGGGGGCCCTAGCACAGATACGCAGTATTTT. The V gene is TRBV6-2 or TRBV6-3, the J gene TRBJ2-3; 12 positions match TRBD2. The length of the CDR3 is 19 residues. With 0 bases clipped from V and 0 bases from J, the junction kept 7 bases outside the gene matches. Germline V gene lookup returns CDR1 MNHEY and CDR2 SVGEGT.